This TCR beta chain was observed in a study of T cells in tuberculosis. On the study more broadly: Sequenced TCRs come from CD1B-GMM tetramer-binding T cells.

Repertoires were generated with immunoSEQ multiplex PCR, while TCRdb's copy carries only in-frame clones and drops some. Among roughly 60,000 clones listed, 81% were seen once. Points from the study as a whole: The stringent gate may have excluded weak CD1B-GMM tetramer binders.

Trimming cost V 0 bases and J 8 bases; bases outside gene matches: 16. Germline CDR1 SGHAT, CDR2 FQNNGV. The CDR3 runs to 18 residues. Cells were sorted from thawed PBMC rested overnight and stained with GMM-loaded CD1B tetramer, viability dye and anti-CD3. C32 glucose monomycolate from Rhodococcus equi was loaded onto the CD1B tetramers. Before cryopreservation, the sorted PBMC lost their CD14-expressing monocytes. Tetramer-negative cells, roughly 100,000 per donor, were also sorted. Sequencing was carried out using CD1b-GMM tetramer-negative cells sorted from PBMCs. The chain is built from TRBV11-2 and TRBJ2-1; TRBD2 agrees at 7 bases. The TCR was taken from an adult woman with latent tuberculosis. CDR3 in amino acids: CASSLDWAGVIRSDEQFF. CDR3 in DNA: TGTGCCAGCAGCTTAGACTGGGCGGGAGTCATCCGAAGTGATGAGCAGTTCTTC. The whole variable domain, remainder taken from reference TRBV11-2 and TRBJ2-1, is EAGVAQSPRYKIIEKRQSVAFWCNPISGHATLYWYQQILGQGPKLLIQFQNNGVVDDSQLPKDRFSAERLKGVDSTLKIQPAKLEDSAVYLCASSLDWAGVIRSDEQFFGPGTRLTVL.